This is a list of T cell receptor beta chains from one sample in a study of cytomegalovirus exposure and HLA in healthy donors. Here immunoSEQ multiplex PCR was the method, and the copy in TCRdb shows in-frame clones only, minus some. The repertoire consists of approximately 160,000 clones, with roughly 90% occurring once and the leading ten covering approximately 2.4%. Sequenced sample: PBMCs. The receptor set was obtained from a woman aged 18-29 years in good health and CMV-seronegative. The CDR3 runs from the conserved cysteine through the conserved F or W. The D gene is left open where the match is weak. Size tells how often a clone was seen (once, few, many) or the class of an expanded clone, and some rows leave it out.

>NA|TRBV5-1|TRBJ1-2|NA
CASSEQGNYGYTF
TGCGCCAGCAGCGAACAGGGAAACTATGGCTACACCTTC
>NA|TRBV5-1|TRBJ2-7|NA
CASSLGFGAVSYEQYF
TGCGCCAGCAGCTTGGGATTTGGGGCGGTCTCCTACGAGCAGTACTTC
>TRBD1|TRBV11-2|TRBJ2-7|NA
CASLTTGYHEQYF
TGTGCCAGCTTGACGACAGGGTACCACGAGCAGTACTTC
>NA|TRBV2|TRBJ1-5|few
CASSRGNRENQPQHF
TGTGCCAGCAGTAGAGGGAACAGGGAGAATCAGCCCCAGCATTTT
>TRBD1|TRBV2|TRBJ1-3|NA
CASSGDRGSGNTIYF
TGTGCCAGCAGTGGGGACAGGGGTAGCGGAAACACCATATATTTT
>NA|TRBV29-1|TRBJ1-1|NA
CSVEHRLLTEAFF
TGCAGCGTTGAACACAGATTACTCACTGAAGCTTTCTTT
>NA|TRBV19|TRBJ2-1|NA
CASSILGGIQNEQFF
TGTGCCAGTAGTATACTCGGCGGGATCCAGAATGAGCAGTTCTTC
>NA|TRBV10-3|TRBJ2-7|NA
CAISEEAAIGGEQYF
TGTGCCATCAGTGAGGAGGCTGCGATCGGGGGCGAGCAGTACTTC
>NA|TRBV7-2|TRBJ2-7|NA
CASASSGKPYEQYF
TGTGCCAGCGCCTCTTCAGGGAAGCCCTACGAGCAGTACTTC
>NA|TRBV18|TRBJ2-5|once
CASSPLTRAETQYF
TGTGCCAGCTCACCACTTACCAGGGCCGAGACCCAGTACTTC
>TRBD2|TRBV10-3|TRBJ2-1|once
CAISVESGGSNEQFF
TGTGCCATCAGTGTGGAGAGCGGGGGTTCGAATGAGCAGTTCTTC
>TRBD2|TRBV9|TRBJ2-1|NA
CASSPRRSGKSYNEQFF
TGTGCCAGCAGCCCCCGGCGGAGCGGGAAATCCTACAATGAGCAGTTCTTC
>NA|TRBV2|TRBJ2-3|NA
CASSEANRDTQYF
TGTGCCAGCAGTGAAGCGAACAGGGATACGCAGTATTTT
>NA|TRBV6-5|TRBJ1-2|once
CASRLSAYLTYGYTF
TGTGCCAGCAGACTATCTGCCTACTTGACCTATGGCTACACCTTC
>NA|TRBV27|TRBJ2-5|NA
CASSPIILRGETQYF
TGTGCCAGCAGTCCCATTATCCTTCGGGGGGAGACCCAGTACTTC
>NA|TRBV6-1|TRBJ2-5|NA
CASNRVPEETQYF
TGTGCCAGCAACCGGGTCCCAGAAGAGACCCAGTACTTC
>NA|TRBV9|TRBJ1-3|NA
CASSGRTASGNTIYF
TGTGCCAGCAGTGGCAGGACAGCCTCTGGAAACACCATATATTTT
>NA|TRBV7-2|TRBJ1-5|NA
CASSLLQGLQPQHF
TGTGCCAGCAGCTTACTCCAAGGACTTCAGCCCCAGCATTTT
>TRBD2|TRBV4-3|TRBJ2-1|NA
CASSQGLQRERYNEQFF
TGCGCCAGCAGCCAAGGCCTTCAGCGGGAGAGATACAATGAGCAGTTCTTC
>TRBD2|TRBV4-1|TRBJ2-2|NA
CASSQWQRERTGELFF
TGCGCCAGCAGCCAATGGCAGCGGGAGCGGACCGGGGAGCTGTTTTTT
>NA|TRBV19|TRBJ1-1|NA
CASSTDTEAFF
TGTGCCAGTAGTACAGACACTGAAGCTTTCTTT
>NA|TRBV15|TRBJ1-4|NA
CATSRVTKEKLFF
TGTGCCACCAGCAGGGTGACAAAAGAAAAACTGTTTTTT
>TRBD1|TRBV18|TRBJ2-7|NA
CASSPPDRASYEQYF
TGTGCCAGCTCACCCCCCGACAGGGCCTCCTACGAGCAGTACTTC
>NA|TRBV19|TRBJ1-1|NA
CASRIPGGAGNSEAFF
TGTGCCAGTAGGATCCCCGGAGGAGCCGGGAACTCTGAAGCTTTCTTT
>NA|TRBV4-3|TRBJ2-7|NA
CASSQVQGKSYEQYF
TGCGCCAGCAGCCAAGTACAGGGTAAATCCTACGAGCAGTACTTC
>NA|TRBV5-6|TRBJ2-7|NA
CASSGGQIYEQYF
TGTGCCAGCAGCGGAGGACAGATCTACGAGCAGTACTTC
>TRBD1|TRBV5-4|TRBJ2-5|NA
CASSFGQGQETQYF
TGTGCCAGCAGCTTCGGACAGGGCCAAGAGACCCAGTACTTC
>NA|TRBV27|TRBJ1-1|NA
CASTGGGGEAFF
TGTGCCAGCACCGGAGGTGGGGGCGAAGCTTTCTTT
>NA|TRBV27|TRBJ1-1|NA
CASSSIFTIADTEAFF
TGTGCCAGCAGTTCAATCTTTACAATCGCGGACACTGAAGCTTTCTTT
>NA|TRBV4-3|TRBJ1-1|NA
CASSARGSTEAFF
TGCGCCAGCAGCGCAAGGGGTAGCACTGAAGCTTTCTTT
>TRBD1|TRBV6-5|TRBJ1-2|NA
CASRKGQGNYGYTF
TGTGCCAGCAGAAAGGGACAGGGAAACTATGGCTACACCTTC
>NA|TRBV11-2|TRBJ1-1|NA
CASSTTEAFF
TGTGCCAGCAGCACAACTGAAGCTTTCTTT
>NA|TRBV5-1|TRBJ2-1|once
CASSGQYNEQFF
TGCGCCAGCAGCGGACAGTACAATGAGCAGTTCTTC
>TRBD1|TRBV19|TRBJ1-2|NA
CASSTLDRSGYTF
TGTGCCAGTAGTACCCTGGACAGGTCTGGCTACACCTTC
>NA|TRBV6-1|TRBJ2-3|NA
CASILGGTDTQYF
TGTGCCAGCATCCTAGGGGGCACAGATACGCAGTATTTT